This TCR beta chain was profiled in a study of blood T cells in healthy people across ages. This CDR3 comprises 15 residues. V lost 3 bases, J lost 1 base, and 9 bases lay in between. Per germline, CDR1 KGHDR and CDR2 SFDVKD. In regard to this clonotype: Antigen unknown.

Study-wide points: It was found that TCR beta diversity correlated strongly with the percentage of naive T cells. Roughly linearly, TCR beta diversity per million T cells fell as age increased.

A J-beta primer mix and a sample-barcoded 5' primer were used in a second PCR of about 7 to 12 cycles. Each cDNA molecule carried a tag from a template-switch adaptor that contained 12 random nucleotides. From the 5' RACE reads, TCRdb called clonotypes with MiXCR, one entry per CDR3 protein. The data contain roughly 800,000 distinct CDR3 sequences, approximately 55% of them singletons. Each sample yielded at least 5 micrograms of PBMC total RNA. The sample consisted of blood. The V gene is TRBV24-1, the J gene TRBJ1-5; D possibly corresponds to TRBD1 (5 bases). The TCR comes from an elderly man in good health. CDR3 residues: CATSDARDSNQPQHF. The CDR3 region has the DNA TGTGCCACCAGTGATGCCCGGGACAGCAATCAGCCCCAGCATTTT.